This T cell receptor (beta chain) was sequenced during a study of blood T cell repertoires in COVID-19. The protocol was immunoSEQ multiplex PCR, while the TCRdb copy is restricted to in-frame clones and leaves out a portion. Among fewer than 200,000 clones listed, roughly 84% were seen once. Trimming removed 0 bases from V and 0 bases from J; junction bases left unmatched: 7. This CDR3 has 19 amino acids. From germline, CDR1 is MNHEY and CDR2 SMNVEV (reference sequence). The chain carries TRBV27 and TRBJ2-1; 11 nucleotides align to TRBD2. This receptor was taken from a woman aged 60-75 years with COVID-19, enrolled during active disease. The specimen was peripheral blood. CDR3 DNA sequence: TGTGCCAGCAGTTTATCGACTAGCGGGGAACTGAGCTCCTACAATGAGCAGTTCTTC. This codes for CASSLSTSGELSSYNEQFF.